Shown below are 28 T cell receptor beta chains from a single sample sequenced in a study of Tregs in tolerant kidney transplant recipients. Clones were sequenced by immunoSEQ multiplex PCR, and TCRdb holds only the in-frame ones, with some missing. The table shows tens of thousands of clones, with 65% to 85% occurring only once. What was sequenced was CD4+ T cells from blood. The origin of the receptors is a human donor in good health.

This clone was counted once. This chain joins TRBV5-1 and TRBJ2-7; 9 positions agree with TRBD1. This CDR3 has 17 amino acids. Germline V gene lookup returns CDR1 SGHRS and CDR2 YFSETQ. The trim removed 1 base at V and 2 bases at J, leaving 10 bases unmatched. For the CDR3, the DNA is TGCGCCAGCAGCTTGCGGACCGGGACAGGGAAAGCCTACGAGCAGTACTTC. Residues: CASSLRTGTGKAYEQYF.

This clone was detected only a few times. The chain has TRBV7-7 and TRBJ2-7; D perhaps matches TRBD1 (5 bases). This CDR3 has 15 residues. Germline CDR1 and CDR2: SSHAT and FNYEAQ (reference sequence). V lost 1 base and J lost 0, with 10 bases in between. CDR3 region: CASSLGREPSYEQYF. The CDR3 DNA sequence: TGTGCCAGCAGCTTAGGCAGGGAACCCTCCTACGAGCAGTACTTC.

The chain uses TRBV5-1 and TRBJ2-3; D is possibly TRBD2 (5 bases). Germline CDR1 is SGHRS and CDR2 is YFSETQ. The ends were cut back, 4 bases at V and 6 bases at J, with 18 bases in the middle. The CDR3 sequence is 15 residues long. This chain's CDR3 is CASSQTGDFPDTQYF. In DNA form, the CDR3 reads TGCGCCAGCAGCCAAACCGGGGATTTCCCGGATACGCAGTATTTT.

The chain links TRBV10-3 to TRBJ2-1, with D perhaps TRBD1 or TRBD2 (5 bases each). Trimming took 0 bases from V and 5 from J, leaving 11 bases between them. The CDR3 loop spans 15 amino acids. The V gene's germline CDR1 is ENHRY and CDR2 SYGVKD. CDR3 DNA: TGTGCCATCAGTGAGTCCCCCGGGACCAACAATGAGCAGTTCTTC. Translating it yields CAISESPGTNNEQFF.

The chain is built from TRBV25-1 and TRBJ2-3; 7 bases fit TRBD2. Trimming took 5 bases from V and 7 from J; bases not matched to a gene: 9. The CDR3 sequence is 14 residues long. The germline V gene has CDR1 MGHDK and CDR2 SYGVNS. CDR3 amino acids: CASSKTQGGNTQYF. In DNA form, the CDR3 reads TGTGCCAGCAGTAAAACTCAGGGAGGGAATACGCAGTATTTT.

The chain links TRBV9 to TRBJ1-4; D gene ambiguous. Germline V gene data show CDR1 as SGDLS and CDR2 as YYNGEE. V was pared by 2 bases and J by 7 bases, with 15 bases between. The CDR3 has 15 residues. The CDR3 sequence is CASSVSPHSPEKLFF. The DNA for the CDR3 is TGTGCCAGCAGCGTTTCTCCCCACAGCCCTGAAAAACTGTTTTTT.

V is TRBV5-8 and J is TRBJ2-7, with a tentative D call TRBD1 (6 bases). The CDR3 sequence is 13 residues long. V was clipped by 0 bases and J by 7 bases, with 11 bases between them. Germline loops: CDR1 SGHTS, CDR2 YDEGEE. The CDR3 protein is CASSLERGMEQYF. The CDR3 bases are TGTGCCAGCAGCTTGGAAAGGGGGATGGAGCAGTACTTC.

This clone was found once. This chain links TRBV5-5 with TRBJ2-3; D is unclear. CDR1 is SGHKS, CDR2 YYEKEE, per germline (reference sequence). Trimming pared 3 bases from V and 0 bases from J, leaving 5 bases between. This CDR3 is 13 amino acids long. CDR3: CASSSPSTDTQYF. The CDR3 DNA reads as TGTGCCAGCAGCTCCCCTAGCACAGATACGCAGTATTTT.

The J gene is TRBJ2-3, the V gene TRBV5-1, with D tentatively TRBD2 (5 bases). The V end lost 4 bases, the J end lost 4 bases, and 19 bases lay between the germline ends. In germline, CDR1 is SGHRS, CDR2 YFSETQ. CDR3 length: 16 amino acids. Written as DNA, the CDR3 is TGCGCCAGCAGCCTGGAGGCGGTAGGCCAGGCAGATACGCAGTATTTT. Translating gives CASSLEAVGQADTQYF. Based on the CDR3 plus reference TRBV5-1 and TRBJ2-3, the full variable domain is KAGVTQTPRYLIKTRGQQVTLSCSPISGHRSVSWYQQTPGQGLQFLFEYFSETQRNKGNFPGRFSGRQFSNSRSEMNVSTLELGDSALYLCASSLEAVGQADTQYFGPGTRLTVL.

The chain uses TRBV6-6 and TRBJ1-1; tentatively, D is TRBD1 (5 bases). V lost 4 bases and J lost 5, with 11 bases in between. The CDR3 spans 13 residues. In germline, CDR1 is MNHNY, CDR2 SVGAGI (reference sequence). The CDR3: CASSFPEGTEAFF. The DNA of the CDR3 is TGTGCCAGCAGTTTCCCGGAGGGGACTGAAGCTTTCTTT.

The chain employs TRBV19 and TRBJ2-7; D possibly uses TRBD1 or TRBD2 (5 bases each). The CDR3 length is 14 residues. Trimming shortened V by 4 bases and J by 4 bases, and 14 bases separated the two germline ends. The germline V gene encodes CDR1 LNHDA and CDR2 SQIVND (reference sequence). Here the CDR3 reads CASSTREGPYEQYF. CDR3 in DNA: TGTGCCAGTAGTACCCGTGAGGGACCGTACGAGCAGTACTTC.

The rearrangement joins TRBV29-1 to TRBJ1-2; D gene ambiguous. This CDR3 has 12 residues. The V gene's germline CDR1 is SQVTM and CDR2 ANQGSEA. Trimming removed 6 bases from V and 0 bases from J, with 8 bases in between. CDR3 nucleotide sequence: TGCAGCGTGGCGGGAGCTAACTATGGCTACACCTTC. Translation: CSVAGANYGYTF. The variable domain in full, completed from reference TRBV29-1 and TRBJ1-2, reads SAVISQKPSRDICQRGTSLTIQCQVDSQVTMMFWYRQQPGQSLTLIATANQGSEATYESGFVIDKFPISRPNLTFSTLTVSNMSPEDSSIYLCSVAGANYGYTFGSGTRLTVV.

The chain couples TRBV9 to TRBJ2-2; no reliable D call. Deletions cut 1 base from V and 5 bases from J, with 9 bases between. Germline values: CDR1 SGDLS, CDR2 YYNGEE. The CDR3 totals 14 residues. CDR3 sequence (DNA): TGTGCCAGCAGCGTATCCGAAAGTACCGGGGAGCTGTTTTTT. Its protein is CASSVSESTGELFF.

This chain connects TRBV6-5 to TRBJ2-7, with D tentatively TRBD2 (6 bases). CDR1 MNHEY and CDR2 SVGAGI come from the germline V gene. There are 12 residues in the CDR3. V lost 6 bases and J 3 bases, leaving 9 bases between the germline ends. The CDR3, as DNA: TGTGCCAGCAGAGGGACTCTCTACGAGCAGTACTTC. It is translated as CASRGTLYEQYF.

J is TRBJ2-7 and V is TRBV18, with 7 bases identical to TRBD1. The V gene end was trimmed by 0 bases and the J gene end by 7 bases; junction bases not matched to a gene: 6. The CDR3 consists of 14 residues. CDR1 is KGHSH, CDR2 LQKENI, per germline. CDR3 in DNA: TGTGCCAGCTCACCACCGGACAGGCCTTGGGAGCAGTACTTC. Amino acid sequence: CASSPPDRPWEQYF. Supplemented by reference TRBV18 and TRBJ2-7, the full variable domain reads NAGVMQNPRHLVRRRGQEARLRCSPMKGHSHVYWYRQLPEEGLKFMVYLQKENIIDESGMPKERFSAEFPKEGPSILRIQQVVRGDSAAYFCASSPPDRPWEQYFGPGTRLTVT.

This chain joins TRBV21-1 and TRBJ2-7. TRBV21-1 is a known pseudogene. This CDR3 has 16 residues. CDR3 loop: CASSKVEGGSSYEQYF. The CDR3 bases are TGTGCCAGCAGCAAAGTGGAGGGGGGAAGCTCCTACGAGCAGTACTTC.

V is TRBV29-1 and J is TRBJ2-3; D is perhaps TRBD1 (6 bases). The CDR3 contains 14 residues. V lost 5 bases to trimming and J lost 9 bases, with 21 bases between them. Germline V gene lookup returns CDR1 SQVTM and CDR2 ANQGSEA. The CDR3 nucleotides read TGCAGCGTTACACCCCAGGGGCCTACTGGGACGCAGTATTTT. Its translation: CSVTPQGPTGTQYF.

This chain links TRBV14 with TRBJ2-5; 10 bases align to TRBD2. Germline values: CDR1 SGHDN, CDR2 FVKESK. J gave up 1 base and V 1 base, and 15 bases lay outside the gene matches. This CDR3 contains 20 residues. The CDR3 sequence: CASSQGILGWTSGSQETQYF. In DNA, the CDR3 is TGTGCCAGCAGCCAAGGGATTTTAGGATGGACTAGCGGCTCCCAAGAGACCCAGTACTTC.

The V gene is TRBV30, the J gene TRBJ2-3; D is perhaps TRBD1 (6 bases). V was trimmed by 4 bases and J by 4 bases, leaving 12 bases between them. CDR1 is GTSNPN and CDR2 is SVGIG in the germline V gene (reference sequence). The CDR3 covers 13 residues. In nucleotides, the CDR3 is TGTGCCTGGACGCAGGGGTCGGCAGATACGCAGTATTTT. Protein: CAWTQGSADTQYF.

The chain joins TRBV5-1 to TRBJ2-3; D perhaps matches TRBD2 (6 bases). Germline CDR1 SGHRS, CDR2 YFSETQ. There are 13 residues in the CDR3. The ends were cut back, 4 bases at V and 9 bases at J, with 15 bases in the middle. DNA for the CDR3: TGCGCCAGCAGCCCGCCCGAGGGAGGAACGCAGTATTTT. This codes for CASSPPEGGTQYF.

The rearrangement links TRBV7-6 to TRBJ2-3; 10 bases are shared with TRBD2. The junction had 14 bases not matched to a gene; V was cut back by 5 bases and J by 6 bases. The CDR3 is 17 residues long. In germline, CDR1 is SGHVS, CDR2 FNYEAQ. CDR3 bases: TGTGCCAGCAGCAAAGAGCGGGAGGGCCGCCGGGGGGATACGCAGTATTTT. It specifies CASSKEREGRRGDTQYF. Full variable domain (rest looked up from reference TRBV7-6 and TRBJ2-3): GAGVSQSPRYKVTKRGQDVALRCDPISGHVSLYWYRQALGQGPEFLTYFNYEAQQDKSGLPNDRFSAERPEGSISTLTIQRTEQRDSAMYRCASSKEREGRRGDTQYFGPGTRLTVL.

This chain joins TRBV5-6 and TRBJ2-5; tentative D call: TRBD2 (5 bases). This CDR3 has 14 residues. Germline values: CDR1 SGHDT, CDR2 YYEEEE. Trimming took off 3 bases at V and 2 bases at J, with 11 bases between the two ends. CDR3 sequence (DNA): TGTGCCAGCAGCTCGTTAACTAGGCAAGAGACCCAGTACTTC. Amino acid sequence: CASSSLTRQETQYF.

The chain recombines TRBV7-2 with TRBJ2-3; TRBD1 matches at 8 bases. The CDR3 sequence is 18 residues long. V dropped 5 bases and J dropped 6; count of bases not matched to a gene: 19. Germline V CDR1 and CDR2: SGHTA, FQGNSA. The CDR3 protein is CASSPRTYDRGVQDTQYF. In DNA form, the CDR3 reads TGTGCCAGCAGCCCCCGAACTTACGACAGGGGCGTCCAGGATACGCAGTATTTT.

This rearrangement joins TRBV29-1 to TRBJ2-7; perhaps TRBD2 as D (7 bases). Trimming shortened V by 7 bases and J by 2 bases, and 18 bases separated the two germline ends. Germline loops: CDR1 SQVTM, CDR2 ANQGSEA. The CDR3 runs 14 residues. CDR3 sequence: CSAKGGPATYEQYF. The CDR3 DNA is TGCAGCGCCAAGGGGGGGCCGGCAACCTACGAGCAGTACTTC.

The chain combines TRBV21-1 with TRBJ1-2. TRBV21-1 is deemed a pseudogene. This CDR3 has 19 amino acids. Written as DNA, the CDR3 is TGTGCCAGCAGCAAAGGAGGAGCGGGATTTGAGGGGGCTAACTATGGCTACACCTTC. It codes for CASSKGGAGFEGANYGYTF.

This sequence joins TRBV5-1 and TRBJ1-2; 9 nucleotides match TRBD1. Germline CDR1 reads SGHRS; CDR2 reads YFSETQ. V was clipped by 4 bases and J by 8 bases; unmatched bases: 9. The length of the CDR3 is 14 residues. CDR3 amino acids: CASSTGQGADGYTF. In DNA, the CDR3 is TGCGCCAGCAGCACGGGACAGGGAGCGGACGGCTACACCTTC.

The J gene is TRBJ1-3, the V gene TRBV11-2, with D possibly being TRBD1 (5 bases). Germline CDR1 SGHAT, CDR2 FQNNGV. This CDR3 comprises 14 residues. The ends were cut back, 8 bases at V and 3 bases at J, with 14 bases in the middle. This chain's CDR3 is CASALRGDGNTIYF. The DNA for the CDR3 is TGTGCCAGCGCCCTAAGGGGAGATGGAAACACCATATATTTT.

The chain uses TRBV5-1 and TRBJ2-3; D remains unclear. V gave up 3 bases and J gave up 0 bases, with 11 bases separating them. The CDR3 consists of 15 residues. CDR1 is SGHRS, CDR2 YFSETQ, per germline. CDR3 region: CASSSIQTSTDTQYF. CDR3 nucleotide sequence: TGCGCCAGCAGCTCAATACAGACTAGCACAGATACGCAGTATTTT.